A single sample is the source of the 7 T cell receptor beta chains below, sequenced in a study of blood T cell repertoires in COVID-19. The assay was immunoSEQ multiplex PCR, and TCRdb's table has in-frame clones only and misses some. Among over 200,000 clones listed, approximately 88% were seen once. Sequenced input: peripheral blood. All receptors derive from a man aged 55 to 70 who had recovered from COVID-19.

The chain carries TRBV10-3 and TRBJ1-5; TRBD1 agrees at 9 bases. The CDR3 is 17 amino acids. Germline V CDR1 and CDR2: ENHRY, SYGVKD. With 0 bases clipped from V and 5 bases from J, the junction kept 8 bases outside the gene matches. CDR3 residues: CAISESATGGRDQPQHF. Here the CDR3 DNA reads TGTGCCATCAGTGAGTCGGCGACAGGGGGAAGGGATCAGCCCCAGCATTTT.

This clone has just one count. Other nucleotide sequences in the sample specify the same CDR3. V and J are TRBV19 and TRBJ1-5, with D unresolved. Trimming took off 4 bases at V and 1 base at J, with 8 bases between the two ends. CDR1 LNHDA and CDR2 SQIVND come from the germline V gene (reference sequence). This CDR3 region has 14 residues. CDR3 residues: CASSTTGSNQPQHF. The CDR3, as DNA: TGTGCCAGTAGTACAACGGGGAGCAATCAGCCCCAGCATTTT.

The rearrangement links TRBV25-1 to TRBJ1-2; D unclear. CDR3 length equals 13 residues. With 6 bases removed from V and 1 base from J, the gap between germline ends came to 9 bases. The germline V gene has CDR1 MGHDK and CDR2 SYGVNS. CDR3 bases: TGTGCCAGCAGCTGGGCGGGTAACTATGGCTACACCTTC. Amino acid sequence: CASSWAGNYGYTF.

The rearrangement joins TRBV9 to TRBJ2-1; 9 bases agree with TRBD2. Germline CDR1 and CDR2: SGDLS and YYNGEE. After removal of 1 base from V and 4 bases from J, the junction contained 3 bases not matched to a gene. The CDR3 runs 15 residues. The CDR3 is CASSVTSGPYNEQFF. The CDR3 region has the DNA TGTGCCAGCAGCGTAACTAGCGGGCCTTACAATGAGCAGTTCTTC. Filled out from reference TRBV9 and TRBJ2-1, the complete variable domain reads DSGVTQTPKHLITATGQRVTLRCSPRSGDLSVYWYQQSLDQGLQFLIQYYNGEERAKGNILERFSAQQFPDLHSELNLSSLELGDSALYFCASSVTSGPYNEQFFGPGTRLTVL.

This clone was detected once. J is TRBJ2-6 and V is TRBV29-1; D not resolved. Germline CDR1 and CDR2: SQVTM and ANQGSEA. The V and J ends lost 3 bases and 4 bases respectively, with 4 bases between them. This CDR3 is built from 12 residues. The CDR3 DNA follows: TGCAGCGTTGATCAGGGGGCCAACGTCCTGACTTTC. It encodes CSVDQGANVLTF.

The chain carries TRBV6-1 and TRBJ1-2; a weak D match, TRBD1 (5 bases). The V end lost 0 bases, the J end lost 7 bases, and 6 bases lay between the germline ends. The CDR3 runs 12 residues. Per germline, CDR1 MNHNS and CDR2 SASEGT. The CDR3, as DNA: TGTGCCAGCAGTGAAGCGGGGGGTGGCTACACCTTC. Its translation is CASSEAGGGYTF.

This clone has just one count. This sequence joins TRBV27 and TRBJ1-2; 7 bases line up with TRBD1. This CDR3 is built from 16 residues. Germline V gene sequence: CDR1 MNHEY, CDR2 SMNVEV (reference sequence). Unmatched junction bases numbered 14, after V lost 6 bases and J lost 4 bases. As DNA, the CDR3 is TGTGCCAGCAGGAAAGACAGGGCGGGAACCACCTATGGCTACACCTTC. This sequence encodes CASRKDRAGTTYGYTF.